This T cell receptor (beta chain) stems from a study of T cell changes during pregnancy in multiple sclerosis. Sequencing used immunoSEQ multiplex PCR; TCRdb keeps in-frame clones, though not all of them. The sample lists about 44,000 clones; 89% were seen once. CDR1 MNHNY and CDR2 SVGAGI come from the germline V gene (reference sequence). V dropped 2 bases and J dropped 2; count of bases not matched to a gene: 5. This CDR3 has 15 amino acids. Only a few counts were recorded for this clone. Sample: CD4+ T cells from peripheral blood mononuclear cells, taken after pregnancy. The chain is built from TRBV6-6 and TRBJ2-5; 7 bases fit TRBD2. The sequence was collected from a female donor with multiple sclerosis, enrolled in a pregnancy study. The DNA of the CDR3 is TGTGCCAGCAGTTACGGGGGGGAGGGGCAAGAGACCCAGTACTTC. Translation: CASSYGGEGQETQYF.